Listed here are 11 T cell receptor beta chains from one sample, sequenced in a study of blood T cell repertoires in COVID-19. Produced via immunoSEQ multiplex PCR; TCRdb's table is partial and in-frame only. The sample includes 240,000 or so clones, 80% to 85% of them seen just once. Specimen: peripheral blood. These receptors were taken from a woman aged 18-35 years with acute or convalescent COVID-19.

The rearrangement links TRBV11-3 to TRBJ2-7; 7 positions match TRBD1. Germline trimming cut 5 bases from V and 3 bases from J; bases unmatched to any gene: 7. The V gene's germline CDR1 is SGHNT and CDR2 YENEEA. The CDR3 runs 14 residues. As DNA, the CDR3 is TGTGCCAGCAGCCGGGGACCAGGGGGCTACGAGCAGTACTTC. It codes for CASSRGPGGYEQYF.

This clone showed up just a few times. The V gene is TRBV30, the J gene TRBJ1-1; 10 nucleotides agree with TRBD1. From germline, CDR1 is GTSNPN and CDR2 SVGIG (reference sequence). V dropped 8 bases and J dropped 11; count of bases not matched to a gene: 23. CDR3 length equals 16 residues. The chain's CDR3 is CALNKFSPGTGVEAFF. The DNA of the CDR3 is TGTGCCCTAAACAAATTTTCCCCCGGGACAGGGGTGGAGGCTTTCTTT.

V is TRBV28 and J is TRBJ1-5, with D unresolved. Per the germline V gene, CDR1 is MDHEN and CDR2 is SYDVKM. The V end lost 2 bases, the J end lost 0 bases, and 8 bases lay between the germline ends. The CDR3 is 15 residues long. The CDR3 loop is CASSLGQFSNQPQHF. The CDR3 coding sequence is TGTGCCAGCAGTTTAGGGCAGTTTAGCAATCAGCCCCAGCATTTT.

This clone was seen more than once but under ten times. This chain links TRBV12-5 with TRBJ1-1, with 7 positions matching TRBD1. Germline V CDR1 and CDR2: LGHNT, FRNRAP. The CDR3 extends over 15 amino acids. The junction had 7 bases not matched to a gene; V was cut back by 2 bases and J by 4 bases. For the CDR3, the DNA is TGTGCTAGTGGTTTGATTCCGACAGGGCCCACTGAAGCTTTCTTT. This translates into CASGLIPTGPTEAFF.

This clone was observed a single time. The chain employs TRBV12-3 or TRBV12-4 and TRBJ2-7, with TRBD1 identical over 9 bases. This CDR3 is built from 13 residues. The V segment lost 7 bases and the J segment 2 bases; nucleotides outside the gene matches: 3. CDR3 residues: CASTGQGTYEQYF. CDR3 sequence (DNA): TGTGCCAGCACGGGACAGGGAACCTACGAGCAGTACTTC.

The chain carries TRBV20-1 and TRBJ1-4, with D maybe TRBD1 (6 bases). CDR3 length: 10 residues. Trimming took off 5 bases at V and 11 bases at J, with 9 bases between the two ends. The V gene's germline CDR1 is DFQATT and CDR2 SNEGSKA (reference sequence). For the CDR3, the DNA is TGCAGTGCTGGACAGAGTAAACTGTTTTTT. This codes for CSAGQSKLFF.

This chain links TRBV18 with TRBJ1-2, with D tentatively TRBD1 (6 bases). CDR1 and CDR2 from the germline V gene are KGHSH and LQKENI. The CDR3 contains 13 residues. Trimming shortened V by 6 bases and J by 3 bases, and 11 bases separated the two germline ends. The chain's CDR3 is CASSEQGDYGYTF. The CDR3 bases are TGTGCCAGCTCGGAACAGGGAGACTATGGCTACACCTTC.

The rearrangement uses TRBV5-5 and TRBJ1-3; 8 bases align to TRBD1. The CDR3 length is 14 residues. V lost 4 bases to trimming and J lost 9 bases; unmatched junction nucleotides: 9. Germline lookup yields CDR1 SGHKS and CDR2 YYEKEE (reference sequence). CDR3 amino acids: CASSPGQGASTIYF. The CDR3 bases are TGTGCCAGCAGCCCTGGACAGGGCGCAAGCACCATATATTTT.

The V call is TRBV4-1, the J call TRBJ2-1; D remains ambiguous. Germline CDR1 reads MGHRA; CDR2 reads YSYEKL. V was trimmed by 0 bases and J by 0 bases, leaving 15 bases between them. The CDR3 has 18 residues. In DNA form, the CDR3 reads TGCGCCAGCAGCCAAGAGGTTGGCAGGTTGAGCTCCTACAATGAGCAGTTCTTC. Residues: CASSQEVGRLSSYNEQFF.

V gene TRBV11-2 combines with J gene TRBJ2-7; 11 bases align to TRBD2. J lost 2 bases, V lost 4 bases, and 7 bases had no gene match. Germline V CDR1 and CDR2: SGHAT, FQNNGV. The CDR3 sequence is 16 residues long. The CDR3 region is CASSSPPGLAAYEQYF. The CDR3 bases are TGTGCCAGCAGCTCCCCCCCGGGACTAGCGGCCTACGAGCAGTACTTC.

This sequence joins TRBV5-6 and TRBJ1-2; D is ambiguous. Looked up from germline, CDR1 is SGHDT and CDR2 is YYEEEE. This CDR3 is built from 14 residues. Trimming stripped 0 bases from V and 4 bases from J, with 10 bases between. The CDR3 DNA reads TGTGCCAGCAGCTTGGGGGAGGGATTCTATGGCTACACCTTC. It yields the protein CASSLGEGFYGYTF.